This T cell receptor beta chain was observed in a study of human T cells and chemical hapten exposure. The ends lost 5 bases at V and 7 bases at J; junction bases unmatched: 12. Germline V gene data show CDR1 as SGHNT and CDR2 as YENEEA. This CDR3 has 15 residues. This clonotype was found a few times. Sample time point: patch test 1, 2 weeks after DPC sensitization. Treatment in this sample: therapeutic diphenylcyclopropenone sensitization with weekly scalp DPC. Blood was collected ahead of every patch test applied. The study enrolled 18 to 70-year-old alopecia patients suitable for DPC. In the study's own analysis: The number of TCRs in each sample had a median of approximately 93,000 and spanned roughly 23,224 to 750,000. TCRdb redid the calling of the RACE reads with MiXCR, one entry per CDR3 protein. These V and J calls derive from TCRdb rather than the authors' analysis. The data show nearly 80,000 distinct CDR3 sequences, approximately 10% seen once.

This chain connects TRBV11-3 to TRBJ1-1; TRBD1 agrees at 8 bases. The starting material was whole blood, obtained in connection with sensitization to the hapten diphenylcyclopropenone (DPC). The source of this sequence is a woman in her 50s with alopecia areata. Some clones in this sample may be carry-over from other donors' samples. In DNA form, the CDR3 reads TGTGCCAGCAGCCCGGGCGCCGGACAGGGCGATGAAGCTTTCTTT. It translates to CASSPGAGQGDEAFF. The whole variable domain, filled in from reference TRBV11-3 and TRBJ1-1, reads EAGVVQSPRYKIIEKKQPVAFWCNPISGHNTLYWYLQNLGQGPELLIRYENEEAVDDSQLPKDRFSAERLKGVDSTLKIQPAELGDSAVYLCASSPGAGQGDEAFFGQGTRLTVV.